This paragraph covers one TCR beta chain sequence. Its antigen remains unknown. This record comes from a study of regulatory T cells in long-lasting Graves disease. V dropped 0 bases and J dropped 0 bases, with 7 bases sitting between them. In germline, CDR1 is SGDLS, CDR2 YYNGEE. CDR3 length: 14 amino acids. Regarding time point: persistent/refractory GD, antithyroid drugs over 5 years with positive TRAb. PBMCs provided the RNA from which the TCR library was made. Findings of the study overall: Examination was confined to peripheral blood, excluding thyroid tissue.

CDR3-region Arm-PCR and iRepertoire HTBI primers produced the TCR beta libraries. Per the authors' pipeline: The identification of 50 to 65 TRBV and 11 to 15 TRBJ segments was made across samples. MiXCR, applied by TCRdb to the multiplex PCR reads, yields one record per CDR3 protein. The V and J calls, along with clone size, are taken from TCRdb and not from the paper's own processing. Of 300,000 to 500,000 distinct CDR3 sequences detected, roughly 20% appear once; the ten largest clones hold 20%. The source was peripheral blood mononuclear cells (PBMCs), collected when the disease was refractory, from a patient treated with antithyroid drugs. V gene TRBV9 combines with J gene TRBJ2-7; the D is unclear. The receptor's source is a female donor with Graves disease. The CDR3 spells CASSVEAYSYEQYF. The CDR3, as DNA: TGTGCCAGCAGCGTAGAGGCGTACTCCTACGAGCAGTACTTC.